This T cell receptor beta chain is drawn from a study of CD8+CD57+ T cells in acquired aplastic anemia. This CDR3 has 12 amino acids. Germline-derived CDR1 and CDR2 are KGHSY and FQNENV. V lost 4 bases and J lost 7, with 8 bases in between. Genomic DNA constituted the template upon which TCR beta VDJ and CDR3 profiling was performed. TCRdb analysed the reads with MiXCR anew, one entry per CDR3 protein. Of 300,000 or so distinct CDR3 sequences in the sample, 45% to 65% were seen once. This TCR was sampled from a human donor with severe aplastic anemia or a healthy control (not recorded which). This sequence joins TRBV16 and TRBJ1-5; no clear D. Sequenced: sorted CD4+, CD8+, or CD8+CD57+ T cells (not recorded which) from PBMCs. CDR3 sequence (DNA): TGTGCCAGCAGCCCCCCGGGACAGCCCCAGCATTTT. It specifies CASSPPGQPQHF.